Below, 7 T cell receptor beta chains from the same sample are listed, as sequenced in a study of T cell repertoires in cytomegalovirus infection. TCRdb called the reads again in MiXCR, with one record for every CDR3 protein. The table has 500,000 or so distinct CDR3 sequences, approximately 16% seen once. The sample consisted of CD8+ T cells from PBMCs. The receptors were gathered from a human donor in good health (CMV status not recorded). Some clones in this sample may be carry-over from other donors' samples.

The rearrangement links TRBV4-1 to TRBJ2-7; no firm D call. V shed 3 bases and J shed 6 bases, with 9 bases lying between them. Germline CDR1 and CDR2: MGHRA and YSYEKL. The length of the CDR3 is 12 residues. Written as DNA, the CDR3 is TGCGCCAGCAGCCATCACGGTTCCGAGCAGTACTTC. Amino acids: CASSHHGSEQYF.

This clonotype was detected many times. CDR3 region: CASSLVGRARDTQYF. In nucleotides, the CDR3 is TGTGCCAGCAGCTTAGTCGGCAGGGCAAGAGATACGCAGTATTTT. The chain employs TRBV11-2 and TRBJ2-3, with D possibly being TRBD1 (5 bases). Germline V lookup: CDR1 SGHAT, CDR2 FQNNGV. V dropped 1 base and J dropped 5 bases, with 13 bases sitting between them. CDR3 length: 15 residues.

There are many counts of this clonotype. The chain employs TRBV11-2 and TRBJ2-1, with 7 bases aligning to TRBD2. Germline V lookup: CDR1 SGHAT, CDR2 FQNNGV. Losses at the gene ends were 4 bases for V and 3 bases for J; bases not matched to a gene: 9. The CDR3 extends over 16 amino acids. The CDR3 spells CASSYGTAGDYNEQFF. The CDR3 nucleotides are TGTGCCAGCAGCTATGGGACGGCGGGAGACTACAATGAGCAGTTCTTC.

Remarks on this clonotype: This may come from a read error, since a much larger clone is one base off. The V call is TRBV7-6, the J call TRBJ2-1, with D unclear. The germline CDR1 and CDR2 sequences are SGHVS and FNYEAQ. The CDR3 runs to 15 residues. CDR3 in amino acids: CASSLGAPAYNEQLF. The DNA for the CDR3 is TGTGCCAGCAGCTTAGGAGCCCCCGCCTACAATGAGCAGTTATTC.

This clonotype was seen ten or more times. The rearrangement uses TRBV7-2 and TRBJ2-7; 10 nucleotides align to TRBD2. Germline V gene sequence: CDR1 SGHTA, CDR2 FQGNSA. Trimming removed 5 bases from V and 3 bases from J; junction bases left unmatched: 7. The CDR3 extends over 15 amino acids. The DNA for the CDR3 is TGTGCCAGCAGCCAGAAGCGGGAGGGACGCTACGAGCAGTACTTC. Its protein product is CASSQKREGRYEQYF.

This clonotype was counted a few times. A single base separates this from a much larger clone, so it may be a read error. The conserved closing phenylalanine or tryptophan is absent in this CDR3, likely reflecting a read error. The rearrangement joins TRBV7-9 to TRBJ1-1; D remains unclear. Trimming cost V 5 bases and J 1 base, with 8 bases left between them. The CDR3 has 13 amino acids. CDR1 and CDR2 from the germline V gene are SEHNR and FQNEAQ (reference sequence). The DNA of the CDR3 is TGTGCCAGCAGCCCAGAGTCGAACACTGAAGCTTTCTAT. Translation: CASSPESNTEAFY.

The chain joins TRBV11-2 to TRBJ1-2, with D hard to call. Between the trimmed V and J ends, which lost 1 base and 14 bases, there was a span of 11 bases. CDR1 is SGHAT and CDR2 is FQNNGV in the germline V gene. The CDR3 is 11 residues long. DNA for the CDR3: TGTGCCAGCAGCTTAGTCCAGACCTCAACCTTC. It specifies CASSLVQTSTF. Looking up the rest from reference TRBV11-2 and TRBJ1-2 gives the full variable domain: EAGVAQSPRYKIIEKRQSVAFWCNPISGHATLYWYQQILGQGPKLLIQFQNNGVVDDSQLPKDRFSAERLKGVDSTLKIQPAKLEDSAVYLCASSLVQTSTFGSGTRLTVV.